The rows below give T cell receptor beta chains drawn from one sample of a study of blood T cell repertoires in COVID-19. Some clones are missing from TCRdb's copy, which holds only in-frame ones; the method was immunoSEQ multiplex PCR. The table lists 75,000 to 100,000 clones, almost 85% of them singletons, with 21% in the top ten. The material sequenced was peripheral blood. All receptors come from a human donor in a cohort sampled during active COVID-19. Both conserved end residues are part of each CDR3. The D gene is left open where the match is weak. Size tells how often a clone was seen (once, few, many) or the class of an expanded clone, and some rows leave it out.

TRBV5-4	TRBD1	-	TRBJ2-2	CASSPWDSNTGELFF	TGTGCCAGCAGCCCGTGGGACAGTAACACCGGGGAGCTGTTTTTT
TRBV18	TRBD1	few	TRBJ2-5	CASSRQGGETQYF	TGTGCCAGCTCACGACAGGGTGGAGAGACCCAGTACTTC
TRBV12-5	-	-	TRBJ1-5	CASGRGGAGQPQHF	TGTGCTAGTGGACGCGGGGGAGCAGGCCAGCCCCAGCATTTT
TRBV7-2	-	-	TRBJ2-7	CASSFGPARGRSSYEQYF	TGTGCCAGCAGCTTCGGCCCAGCAAGGGGGAGAAGCTCCTACGAGCAGTACTTC
TRBV18	-	-	TRBJ2-5	CASSPGEETQYF	TGTGCCAGCTCCCCGGGGGAAGAGACCCAGTACTTC
TRBV5-1	-	-	TRBJ1-4	CASSLVWGRNEKLFF	TGCGCCAGCAGCTTGGTTTGGGGGCGCAATGAAAAACTGTTTTTT
TRBV21-1	-	-	TRBJ2-3	CASPAPGSYTDTQYF	TGTGCCAGCCCCGCCCCGGGGTCTTACACAGATACGCAGTATTTT
TRBV9	TRBD2	-	TRBJ2-2	CAPTRGRGASTGELFF	TGCGCCCCCACCCGGGGGCGGGGGGCTTCCACCGGGGAGCTGTTTTTT
TRBV21-1	-	once	TRBJ2-3	CASSKVGTDTQYF	TGTGCCAGCAGCAAAGTAGGCACAGATACGCAGTATTTT
TRBV19	TRBD2	-	TRBJ2-3	CASSRASGGLTDTQYF	TGTGCCAGTAGTAGGGCTAGCGGGGGCCTCACAGATACGCAGTATTTT
TRBV27	-	-	TRBJ1-2	CASSPGPGRPNYGYTF	TGTGCCAGCAGTCCCGGTCCGGGGAGACCTAACTATGGCTACACCTTC
TRBV7-2	-	-	TRBJ1-2	CASSLETFGGYTF	TGTGCCAGCAGCTTAGAGACCTTCGGGGGCTACACCTTC
TRBV7-6	TRBD1	-	TRBJ1-6	CASSPRSGTANSPLHF	TGTGCCAGCAGCCCGCGGTCCGGGACAGCTAATTCACCCCTCCACTTT
TRBV5-6	-	-	TRBJ1-2	CASSFPDRYYGYTF	TGTGCCAGCAGCTTCCCTGACAGATACTATGGCTACACCTTC
TRBV19	-	once	TRBJ1-1	CASSIARAGTEAFF	TGTGCCAGTAGTATAGCACGGGCGGGGACTGAAGCTTTCTTT
TRBV7-3	-	-	TRBJ1-2	CASSLTGGYGYTF	TGTGCCAGCAGCTTAACGGGGGGCTATGGCTACACCTTC
TRBV24-1	-	-	TRBJ1-5	CATSDARTLGANQPQHF	TGTGCCACCAGTGATGCCAGGACATTAGGGGCCAATCAGCCCCAGCATTTT
TRBV28	TRBD2	-	TRBJ2-5	CASSPLPGEGQETQYF	TGTGCCAGCAGCCCCCTCCCGGGGGAGGGCCAAGAGACCCAGTACTTC
TRBV2	TRBD1	-	TRBJ1-5	CASRAGTGGQPQHF	TGTGCCAGCAGGGCCGGGACAGGGGGACAGCCCCAGCATTTT
TRBV10-2	TRBD2	-	TRBJ2-3	CASSTAGGVYTQYF	TGCGCCAGCAGTACGGCGGGGGGGGTGTATACGCAGTATTTT
TRBV28	-	-	TRBJ1-5	CASRDGGGPVLPQHF	TGTGCCAGCAGAGATGGCGGGGGGCCGGTATTACCCCAGCATTTT
TRBV18	TRBD1	-	TRBJ1-5	CASSPSGGINQPQHF	TGTGCCAGCTCACCATCAGGGGGCATCAATCAGCCCCAGCATTTT
TRBV28	TRBD2	-	TRBJ2-1	CASRGTSGNNEQFF	TGTGCCAGCAGGGGGACTAGCGGGAACAATGAGCAGTTCTTC
TRBV10-3	TRBD1	-	TRBJ2-5	CAISGATGSQETQYF	TGTGCCATCAGTGGGGCGACAGGGTCACAAGAGACCCAGTACTTC
TRBV2	-	-	TRBJ1-2	CASRRQNYGYTF	TGTGCCAGCAGAAGACAGAACTATGGCTACACCTTC
TRBV27	TRBD1	-	TRBJ1-1	CASSRTGGFFNTEAFF	TGTGCCAGCAGTCGGACAGGGGGCTTTTTTAACACTGAAGCTTTCTTT
TRBV7-9	-	-	TRBJ2-6	CASSTSSGANVLTF	TGTGCCAGCAGCACCAGCTCTGGGGCCAACGTCCTGACTTTC
TRBV7-2	-	-	TRBJ1-1	CASSIQGNTEAFF	TGTGCCAGCAGCATACAGGGGAACACTGAAGCTTTCTTT
TRBV7-9	-	-	TRBJ2-7	CASSSNTNYEQYF	TGTGCCAGCAGCTCCAACACGAACTACGAGCAGTACTTC
TRBV5-4	TRBD2	-	TRBJ2-2	CASSLGWEGTGELFF	TGTGCCAGCAGCTTGGGGTGGGAGGGCACCGGGGAGCTGTTTTTT
TRBV7-2	-	-	TRBJ2-7	CASSPIRQASYEQYF	TGTGCCAGCAGCCCAATCCGACAGGCTTCCTACGAGCAGTACTTC
TRBV18	-	-	TRBJ1-5	CASSPGITEGVQHF	TGTGCCAGCTCACCCGGTATAACCGAGGGAGTACAGCATTTT
TRBV28	-	-	TRBJ2-5	CASSSGQQETQYF	TGTGCCAGCAGTTCTGGACAGCAAGAGACCCAGTACTTC
TRBV4-1	TRBD1	-	TRBJ2-1	CASSQETGTGVHNEQFF	TGCGCCAGCAGCCAAGAGACCGGGACAGGGGTACACAATGAGCAGTTCTTC
TRBV6-5	-	few	TRBJ1-5	CASSSNRVQGNQPQHF	TGTGCCAGCAGTTCGAACAGGGTCCAGGGCAATCAGCCCCAGCATTTT
TRBV15	TRBD2	-	TRBJ2-5	CATSSGLAEETQYF	TGTGCCACCAGCTCGGGACTAGCGGAGGAGACCCAGTACTTC
TRBV6-5	-	-	TRBJ1-4	CASSYGAVPNEKLFF	TGTGCCAGCAGTTACGGAGCCGTCCCAAATGAAAAACTGTTTTTT
TRBV6-4	-	-	TRBJ1-6	CARGGVRNSPLHF	TGTGCCAGAGGCGGGGTCAGGAATTCACCCCTCCACTTT
TRBV14	-	-	TRBJ2-5	CASSLAPGETQYF	TGTGCCAGCAGCCTCGCCCCGGGTGAGACCCAGTACTTC
TRBV5-1	-	-	TRBJ2-3	CASSPAGDTDTQYF	TGCGCCAGCAGCCCCGCCGGGGACACAGATACGCAGTATTTT
TRBV7-2	TRBD2	-	TRBJ2-1	CASSSSGGAVEQFF	TGTGCCAGCAGCTCTAGCGGGGGGGCGGTTGAGCAGTTCTTC
TRBV15	TRBD2	-	TRBJ2-3	CATSTGGTSPSTDTQYF	TGTGCCACCAGCACCGGGGGGACCAGCCCTAGCACAGATACGCAGTATTTT
TRBV29-1	-	-	TRBJ2-7	CSVLTGGASGIHEQYF	TGCAGCGTACTCACTGGGGGGGCTAGCGGTATCCACGAGCAGTACTTC
TRBV6-5	-	-	TRBJ1-1	CAPPGVWTEAFF	TGTGCCCCTCCGGGGGTCTGGACTGAAGCTTTCTTT
TRBV18	-	-	TRBJ2-5	CASSPAGLAETQYF	TGTGCCAGCTCACCCGCAGGGTTGGCGGAGACCCAGTACTTC
TRBV29-1	-	-	TRBJ2-3	CSVEVSTDTQYF	TGCAGCGTTGAAGTAAGCACAGATACGCAGTATTTT
TRBV3-1/TRBV3-2	-	-	TRBJ1-1	CASSQGGDATEAFF	TGTGCCAGCAGCCAAGGGGGGGACGCCACTGAAGCTTTCTTT
TRBV29-1	TRBD1	-	TRBJ2-5	CSAIQQGETQYF	TGCAGCGCCATCCAACAGGGGGAGACCCAGTACTTC
TRBV19	-	-	TRBJ1-6	CASNNWGQYNSPLHF	TGTGCCAGTAACAACTGGGGCCAGTATAATTCACCCCTCCACTTT
TRBV28	TRBD1	few	TRBJ1-5	CASSLTGATQPQHF	TGTGCCAGCAGTTTAACAGGGGCAACTCAGCCCCAGCATTTT
TRBV4-1	-	-	TRBJ1-3	CASSQEQTGNTIYF	TGCGCCAGCAGCCAAGAACAGACAGGAAACACCATATATTTT
TRBV7-9	-	-	TRBJ1-1	CASPPPSSTEAFF	TGTGCCAGCCCACCACCGAGTTCCACTGAAGCTTTCTTT
TRBV28	-	-	TRBJ2-7	CASRRGQILYEQYF	TGTGCCAGCAGGCGGGGACAGATACTCTACGAGCAGTACTTC
TRBV28	-	-	TRBJ2-7	CASSSPGYEQYF	TGTGCCAGCAGTTCCCCGGGCTACGAGCAGTACTTC
TRBV12-3/TRBV12-4	TRBD1	-	TRBJ2-3	CASSGTADTQYF	TGTGCCAGCAGTGGGACAGCAGATACGCAGTATTTT